Following are 11 T cell receptor beta chains from one sample sequenced in a study of technical replicates of blood from a few donors. Method: immunoSEQ multiplex PCR; TCRdb's copy keeps in-frame clones and lacks some. The sample records about 93,000 clones, 95% being singletons. The sequencing sample was made of T cells isolated from PBMCs. Source of these receptors: a human donor in good health.

V usage is TRBV11-1 and J usage is TRBJ2-7; D perhaps matches TRBD2 (6 bases). CDR3 length: 14 amino acids. Germline V gene data show CDR1 as SGHAT and CDR2 as FQDESV (reference sequence). Trimming cost V 3 bases and J 0 bases, with 9 bases left between them. The CDR3 region has the DNA TGTGCCAGCAGCTTGGGAGGCAACTCCTACGAGCAGTACTTC. It is translated as CASSLGGNSYEQYF. Full variable domain (outside the CDR3, taken from reference TRBV11-1 and TRBJ2-7): EAEVAQSPRYKITEKSQAVAFWCDPISGHATLYWYRQILGQGPELLVQFQDESVVDDSQLPKDRFSAERLKGVDSTLKIQPAELGDSAMYLCASSLGGNSYEQYFGPGTRLTVT.

The chain has TRBV4-2 and TRBJ2-4, with a weak D call TRBD1 (5 bases). V shed 1 base and J shed 7 bases, with 8 bases lying between them. The CDR3 has 13 residues. Germline V gene lookup returns CDR1 LGHNA and CDR2 YNFKEQ. The CDR3 here is CASSQVAGNIQYF. In DNA, the CDR3 is TGTGCCAGCAGCCAAGTGGCAGGGAACATTCAGTACTTC.

The rearrangement joins TRBV19 to TRBJ2-7, with 8 nucleotides matching TRBD1. The CDR3 extends over 14 amino acids. With V trimmed by 5 bases and J by 3 bases, 6 bases remained unmatched. CDR1 is LNHDA and CDR2 is SQIVND in the germline V gene (reference sequence). The CDR3 DNA follows: TGTGCCAGTAGTCCGACAGGGGCCCTCTACGAGCAGTACTTC. Encoded protein: CASSPTGALYEQYF.

The chain couples TRBV19 to TRBJ2-7, with TRBD2 identical over 11 bases. This CDR3 is built from 16 residues. Germline assignment: CDR1 LNHDA and CDR2 SQIVND (reference sequence). V shed 4 bases and J 5 bases; nucleotides not matched to a gene: 10. The CDR3 sequence is CASSTESTSGSHEQYF. The DNA of the CDR3 is TGTGCCAGTAGTACAGAATCAACTAGCGGGAGCCACGAGCAGTACTTC. The full variable domain, completed using reference TRBV19 and TRBJ2-7, is DGGITQSPKYLFRKEGQNVTLSCEQNLNHDAMYWYRQDPGQGLRLIYYSQIVNDFQKGDIAEGYSVSREKKESFPLTVTSAQKNPTAFYLCASSTESTSGSHEQYFGPGTRLTVT.

CDR3 nucleotides: TGTGCCAGCAGCTTAACGGGACAGGAAGCTTTCTTT. It codes for CASSLTGQEAFF. The chain recombines TRBV7-6 with TRBJ1-1; 7 bases match TRBD1. The CDR3 contains 12 residues. The J segment lost 8 bases and the V segment lost 2 bases, leaving 2 bases of the junction unmatched. Germline V gene sequence: CDR1 SGHVS, CDR2 FNYEAQ.

CDR3 nucleotide sequence: TGTGCCAGCAGCCAGGAGGGACAGCCGATGGGGCCCCAGCATTTT. Its protein product is CASSQEGQPMGPQHF. The genes are TRBV4-2 and TRBJ1-5; 7 bases align to TRBD1. Trimming removed 3 bases from V and 9 bases from J; junction bases left unmatched: 11. Germline CDR1 LGHNA, CDR2 YNFKEQ. CDR3 length equals 15 residues.

This chain joins TRBV19 and TRBJ2-3; 9 nucleotides line up with TRBD1. V gave up 4 bases and J gave up 13 bases; unmatched junction bases: 15. Per germline, CDR1 LNHDA and CDR2 SQIVND (reference sequence). This CDR3 comprises 15 residues. CDR3 sequence: CASSTGTGFVGFKYF. The CDR3 coding sequence is TGTGCCAGTAGTACCGGGACAGGGTTCGTGGGTTTTAAGTATTTT.

The chain recombines TRBV7-9 with TRBJ2-1, with D possibly matching TRBD2 (6 bases). The CDR3 consists of 17 residues. Trimming removed 5 bases at V and 5 bases at J, with 22 bases between. Looked up from germline, CDR1 is SEHNR and CDR2 is FQNEAQ (reference sequence). CDR3 in amino acids: CASSRLGGGRDDNEQFF. The CDR3 region has the DNA TGTGCCAGCAGCAGACTGGGGGGAGGAAGGGATGACAATGAGCAGTTCTTC.

As concerns this clone: At one end, the junction sequence differs from germline, possibly due to a read error. The chain carries TRBV11-3 and TRBJ1-2; D unclear. The CDR3 has 11 amino acids. Germline CDR1 reads SGHNT; CDR2 reads YENEEA. CDR3 bases: TGTGCCAGCAGCTTAGGAGGGTTCACCGCCTTC. This gives the protein CASSLGGFTAF.

The chain employs TRBV6-6 and TRBJ2-5, with TRBD2 matching 10 bases. Germline values: CDR1 MNHNY, CDR2 SVGAGI (reference sequence). The CDR3 covers 15 residues. V lost 5 bases to trimming and J lost 5 bases; unmatched junction nucleotides: 8. CDR3 loop: CASSKGTSVGETQYF. The CDR3 DNA follows: TGTGCCAGCAGTAAGGGGACTAGCGTAGGTGAGACCCAGTACTTC.

The chain uses TRBV7-9 and TRBJ1-2; possible D gene TRBD1, 6 bases. Trimming removed 5 bases at V and 7 bases at J, with 11 bases between. This CDR3 is built from 12 residues. In germline, CDR1 is SEHNR, CDR2 FQNEAQ (reference sequence). CDR3 protein: CASSPTGIGYTF. Written as DNA, the CDR3 is TGTGCCAGCAGCCCTACAGGGATTGGCTACACCTTC.